The 25 T cell receptor beta chains below come from one sample, sequenced in a study of blood T cell repertoires in COVID-19. The table came from immunoSEQ multiplex PCR; TCRdb's copy has only in-frame clones and leaves some out. The data show 250,000 to 300,000 clones, over 80% seen once. Sequencing was performed on peripheral blood. The receptors were sampled from a man in his fifties or sixties who had recovered from COVID-19.

The V call is TRBV30, the J call TRBJ2-5; D perhaps matches TRBD2 (5 bases). Germline V lookup: CDR1 GTSNPN, CDR2 SVGIG (reference sequence). Trimming removed 2 bases from V and 1 base from J, with 8 bases in between. The CDR3 runs to 13 residues. The CDR3 bases are TGTGCCTGGAGTCGGGGTTTCCAAGAGACCCAGTACTTC. Amino acids: CAWSRGFQETQYF.

As concerns this clone: The CDR3 does not close with the conserved phenylalanine or tryptophan, likely indicating a read error. The DNA is left out, because the CDR3 cannot be placed on it with certainty; the CDR3 is given as TCRdb lists it. The J gene is TRBJ1-1, the V gene TRBV10-1; the DNA was not used to check the table's D call, TRBD1. Inclusive of both ends, the CDR3 amounts to 12 amino acids. The V gene's germline CDR1 is WNHNN and CDR2 SYGVQD (reference sequence). CDR3 protein: CASSESAAGGFV.

The rearrangement joins TRBV7-2 to TRBJ1-1; 10 nucleotides match TRBD1. The CDR3 loop spans 14 amino acids. The junction had 3 bases not matched to a gene; V was cut back by 5 bases and J by 3 bases. The germline V gene encodes CDR1 SGHTA and CDR2 FQGNSA. CDR3 coding DNA: TGTGCCAGCAGCCGCGGGACAGGGGACACTGAAGCTTTCTTT. It is translated as CASSRGTGDTEAFF.

The V call is TRBV29-1, the J call TRBJ1-2; D is uncertain. CDR3 length: 12 amino acids. CDR1 is SQVTM and CDR2 is ANQGSEA in the germline V gene. V lost 7 bases to trimming and J lost 0 bases, with 9 bases between them. The CDR3 coding sequence is TGCAGCGGAGAGAAACCTAACTATGGCTACACCTTC. This codes for CSGEKPNYGYTF.

V usage is TRBV5-1 and J usage is TRBJ2-5; 8 nucleotides align to TRBD1. V dropped 2 bases and J dropped 4; count of bases not matched to a gene: 1. CDR1 is SGHRS and CDR2 is YFSETQ in the germline V gene. The CDR3 contains 13 residues. The CDR3 loop is CASSFDRGETQYF. The CDR3 nucleotides are TGCGCCAGCAGCTTCGACAGGGGAGAGACCCAGTACTTC.

This sequence joins TRBV5-6 and TRBJ2-5; D may be TRBD1 (6 bases). Germline-derived CDR1 and CDR2 are SGHDT and YYEEEE. V was pared by 5 bases and J by 4 bases, with 15 bases between. The CDR3 is 14 residues long. The CDR3 protein is CASRNRGRGETQYF. The CDR3 DNA reads as TGTGCCAGCAGAAACCGGGGCAGGGGAGAGACCCAGTACTTC.

The chain employs TRBV18 and TRBJ1-2; D unclear. Germline loops: CDR1 KGHSH, CDR2 LQKENI. The CDR3 is made up of 17 amino acids. Trimming removed 1 base at V and 4 bases at J, with 19 bases between. Here the CDR3 reads CASSPRSVTTGGYGYTF. CDR3 DNA sequence: TGTGCCAGCTCACCACGTTCCGTCACCACGGGTGGCTATGGCTACACCTTC.

The chain employs TRBV6-5 and TRBJ1-5; D is possibly TRBD1 (5 bases). V was shortened by 8 bases and J by 2 bases, with 13 bases between the two germline ends. Germline-derived CDR1 and CDR2 are MNHEY and SVGAGI. The CDR3 covers 14 residues. CDR3 sequence (DNA): TGTGCCAGCGGCGGACAACGGGGCAATCAGCCCCAGCATTTT. The encoded protein is CASGGQRGNQPQHF.

The CDR3: CASSRAGGTDTQYF. The CDR3 DNA sequence: TGTGCCAGCAGCAGGGCAGGGGGCACAGATACGCAGTATTTT. The chain is built from TRBV9 and TRBJ2-3; perhaps TRBD1 as D (6 bases). CDR1 and CDR2 from the germline V gene are SGDLS and YYNGEE. The CDR3 totals 14 residues. V lost 4 bases, J lost 1 base, and 10 bases lay in between.

The chain joins TRBV19 to TRBJ1-5, with TRBD1 matching 8 bases. The CDR3 sequence is 14 residues long. From germline, CDR1 is LNHDA and CDR2 SQIVND (reference sequence). V trimming: 5 bases; J trimming: 6 bases; junction bases outside the gene matches: 6. The DNA for the CDR3 is TGTGCCAGTAGTGGAAACAGGGGGGGTCAGCCCCAGCATTTT. Protein sequence: CASSGNRGGQPQHF. The full variable domain, rest sourced from reference TRBV19 and TRBJ1-5, is DGGITQSPKYLFRKEGQNVTLSCEQNLNHDAMYWYRQDPGQGLRLIYYSQIVNDFQKGDIAEGYSVSREKKESFPLTVTSAQKNPTAFYLCASSGNRGGQPQHFGDGTRLSIL.

The genes are TRBV18 and TRBJ2-3; 7 nucleotides agree with TRBD2. The CDR3 contains 15 residues. The V gene's germline CDR1 is KGHSH and CDR2 LQKENI. V dropped 0 bases and J dropped 1; count of bases not matched to a gene: 1. The CDR3 loop is CASSPPGRGTDTQYF. The CDR3 DNA sequence: TGTGCCAGCTCACCACCGGGGAGGGGCACAGATACGCAGTATTTT.

This chain uses TRBV27 with TRBJ2-2; 10 nucleotides line up with TRBD2. Trimming at V came to 5 bases and at J to 1 base, leaving 4 bases not matched to a gene. Germline-derived CDR1 and CDR2 are MNHEY and SMNVEV (reference sequence). The CDR3 extends over 16 amino acids. The CDR3 coding sequence is TGTGCCAGCAGTCAGTGGACTAGCGGGAACACCGGGGAGCTGTTTTTT. Its translation: CASSQWTSGNTGELFF.

The chain combines TRBV24-1 with TRBJ1-1; D gene unclear. Trimming left V 5 bases short and J 1 base short, with 7 bases between. Per the germline V gene, CDR1 is KGHDR and CDR2 is SFDVKD. CDR3 length: 13 residues. This CDR3 reads CATSVRENTEAFF. CDR3 sequence (DNA): TGTGCCACCAGTGTGAGGGAGAACACTGAAGCTTTCTTT.

This clone was counted between two and nine times. The genes are TRBV6-2 or TRBV6-3 and TRBJ2-7, with TRBD2 identical over 9 bases. Germline V gives CDR1 MNHEY, CDR2 SVGEGT. V shed 2 bases, J shed 3 bases, and the junction held 17 bases outside the gene matches. The CDR3 loop spans 19 amino acids. In DNA form, the CDR3 reads TGTGCCAGCAGTTACCCCCTTAATAGCGGGAGTATGCCCCTCTACGAGCAGTACTTC. This encodes CASSYPLNSGSMPLYEQYF.

This chain uses TRBV15 with TRBJ1-2, with D perhaps TRBD1 (5 bases). The CDR3 is 13 residues long. Between the trimmed V and J ends, which lost 2 bases and 6 bases, there was a span of 10 bases. CDR1 and CDR2 from the germline V gene are LNHNV and YYDKDF (reference sequence). The CDR3 is CATSRQGRNGYTF. Written as DNA, the CDR3 is TGTGCCACCAGCAGACAGGGCCGTAATGGCTACACCTTC.

The gene calls are TRBV5-6 and TRBJ1-5, with 7 positions matching TRBD1. This CDR3 is built from 15 residues. The junction had 7 bases not matched to a gene; V was cut back by 1 base and J by 6 bases. Germline V gene data show CDR1 as SGHDT and CDR2 as YYEEEE. The CDR3 here is CASSLSQGIPQPQHF. The CDR3 coding sequence is TGTGCCAGCAGCTTGTCACAGGGGATCCCTCAGCCCCAGCATTTT.

This rearrangement joins TRBV6-5 to TRBJ1-2; 7 bases fit TRBD1. CDR1 is MNHEY, CDR2 SVGAGI, per germline. V lost 7 bases and J lost 4; bases outside the gene matches: 12. The CDR3 spans 15 residues. The CDR3 nucleotides read TGTGCCAGCATAGAACTACCGGGACAGACCTATGGCTACACCTTC. Translating gives CASIELPGQTYGYTF.

This clone is termed hyperexpanded. The chain joins TRBV6-4 to TRBJ2-2, with 9 bases aligning to TRBD2. With V trimmed by 5 bases and J by 5 bases, 6 bases remained unmatched. CDR3 size: 15 residues. Per the germline V gene, CDR1 is MRHNA and CDR2 is SNTAGT. CDR3 DNA sequence: TGTGCCAGCAGTTTGTTAGCGGGAGAGACCGGGGAGCTGTTTTTT. This translates into CASSLLAGETGELFF.

The rearrangement joins TRBV5-1 to TRBJ1-2, with TRBD1 matching 10 bases. In germline, CDR1 is SGHRS, CDR2 YFSETQ. V lost 0 bases and J lost 6; bases outside the gene matches: 5. This CDR3 has 15 amino acids. CDR3 sequence: CASSLGTGGSDGYTF. For the CDR3, the DNA is TGCGCCAGCAGCTTGGGGACAGGGGGATCGGATGGCTACACCTTC. The full variable domain, rest sourced from reference TRBV5-1 and TRBJ1-2, is KAGVTQTPRYLIKTRGQQVTLSCSPISGHRSVSWYQQTPGQGLQFLFEYFSETQRNKGNFPGRFSGRQFSNSRSEMNVSTLELGDSALYLCASSLGTGGSDGYTFGSGTRLTVV.

This chain links TRBV5-6 with TRBJ2-5, with D possibly TRBD2 on 5 matching bases. Trimming pared 2 bases from V and 6 bases from J, leaving 14 bases between. Germline CDR1 and CDR2: SGHDT and YYEEEE. The CDR3 extends over 14 amino acids. This CDR3 reads CASSFGPGSKTQYF. CDR3 DNA sequence: TGTGCCAGCAGCTTTGGCCCGGGGAGTAAGACCCAGTACTTC.

This clone was observed a handful of times. At one boundary the junction diverges from the germline segment, which might be a read error. This chain uses TRBV18 with TRBJ1-5; 7 nucleotides line up with TRBD1. Germline V lookup: CDR1 KGHSH, CDR2 LQKENI. There are 14 residues in the CDR3. The CDR3 sequence: CASSPGQSNKPQHF. In DNA form, the CDR3 reads TGTGCCAGCTCACCGGGACAGTCCAATAAGCCCCAGCATTTT.

J is TRBJ2-5 and V is TRBV28; 9 bases line up with TRBD2. J lost 5 bases, V lost 2 bases, and 9 bases had no gene match. CDR1 is MDHEN and CDR2 is SYDVKM in the germline V gene. CDR3 length: 16 amino acids. CDR3 coding DNA: TGTGCCAGCAGTTTAATAGTAGCGGGAGCATCGGAGACCCAGTACTTC. This codes for CASSLIVAGASETQYF.

This clone was seen a few times. V usage is TRBV6-5 and J usage is TRBJ2-2; TRBD1 agrees at 8 bases. The germline CDR1 and CDR2 sequences are MNHEY and SVGAGI. The length of the CDR3 is 16 residues. The trim removed 2 bases at V and 6 bases at J, leaving 8 bases unmatched. The chain's CDR3 is CASSYLGRGRPGELFF. The CDR3 nucleotides read TGTGCCAGCAGTTACCTTGGCAGGGGGCGCCCCGGGGAGCTGTTTTTT.

This sequence joins TRBV27 and TRBJ1-5; the D gene is possibly TRBD1 (6 bases). Germline V gives CDR1 MNHEY, CDR2 SMNVEV (reference sequence). Trimming took 5 bases from V and 1 from J, leaving 18 bases between them. There are 17 residues in the CDR3. This chain's CDR3 is CASSPWTAAVSNQPQHF. As DNA, the CDR3 is TGTGCCAGCAGTCCCTGGACAGCGGCTGTAAGCAATCAGCCCCAGCATTTT.

The chain carries TRBV5-8 and TRBJ2-2; no definite D call. CDR3 size: 15 residues. Trimming stripped 0 bases from V and 2 bases from J, with 8 bases between. The V gene's germline CDR1 is SGHTS and CDR2 YDEGEE. The CDR3 is CASSLEQINTGELFF. The CDR3 nucleotides read TGTGCCAGCAGCTTGGAACAGATAAACACCGGGGAGCTGTTTTTT.